This T cell receptor (beta chain) was documented in a study of T cells in Graves' hyperthyroidism and ophthalmopathy. General observations from the study: A model built on 13 V-J features separated ophthalmopathy from stable hyperthyroidism. Most thyroid clonotypes expanded above 0.001 were also detected in blood.

The TCR beta CDR3 regions underwent amplification using RNA transcripts as the source. During a first-round RT-PCR of the TCR CDR3, the HTBI primer set was used. MiXCR was run by TCRdb on the multiplex PCR reads, yielding one entry per CDR3 protein. The sample carries approximately 510,000 distinct CDR3 sequences, less than 25% recorded once. The CDR3 runs 15 residues. Germline CDR1 reads MGHDK; CDR2 reads SYGVNS. The ends were cut back, 3 bases at V and 0 bases at J, with 12 bases in the middle. This clonotype was counted at least ten times. The antigen is not known. Subjects aged 18 to 65 presented with newly diagnosed hyperthyroidism of less than 2 months' duration. The study excluded patients with uncontrolled infection, other autoimmune disease, pregnancy or lactation.

Sample: blood. The chain uses TRBV25-1 and TRBJ2-7; D tentatively fits TRBD1 or TRBD2 (5 bases each). The receptor was derived from a man aged 18 to 30 with Graves' hyperthyroidism. CDR3 bases: TGTGCCAGCAGTGACGAAGTGGGACCCTCCTACGAGCAGTACTTC. This gives the protein CASSDEVGPSYEQYF.